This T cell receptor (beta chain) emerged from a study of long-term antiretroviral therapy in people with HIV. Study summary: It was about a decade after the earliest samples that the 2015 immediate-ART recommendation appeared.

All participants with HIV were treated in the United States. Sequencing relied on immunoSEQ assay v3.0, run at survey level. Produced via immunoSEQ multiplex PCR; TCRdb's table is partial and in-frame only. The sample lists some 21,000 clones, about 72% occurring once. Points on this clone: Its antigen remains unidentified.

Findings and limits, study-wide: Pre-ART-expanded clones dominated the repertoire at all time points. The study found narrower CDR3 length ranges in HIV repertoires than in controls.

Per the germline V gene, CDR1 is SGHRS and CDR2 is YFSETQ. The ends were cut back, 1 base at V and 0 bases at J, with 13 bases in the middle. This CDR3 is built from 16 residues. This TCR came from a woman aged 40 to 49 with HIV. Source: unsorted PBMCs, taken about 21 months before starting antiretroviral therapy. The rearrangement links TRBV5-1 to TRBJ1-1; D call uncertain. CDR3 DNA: TGCGCCAGCAGCTTGAGGAGTCAGACTATGAACACTGAAGCTTTCTTT. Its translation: CASSLRSQTMNTEAFF. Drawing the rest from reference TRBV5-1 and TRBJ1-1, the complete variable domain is KAGVTQTPRYLIKTRGQQVTLSCSPISGHRSVSWYQQTPGQGLQFLFEYFSETQRNKGNFPGRFSGRQFSNSRSEMNVSTLELGDSALYLCASSLRSQTMNTEAFFGQGTRLTVV.